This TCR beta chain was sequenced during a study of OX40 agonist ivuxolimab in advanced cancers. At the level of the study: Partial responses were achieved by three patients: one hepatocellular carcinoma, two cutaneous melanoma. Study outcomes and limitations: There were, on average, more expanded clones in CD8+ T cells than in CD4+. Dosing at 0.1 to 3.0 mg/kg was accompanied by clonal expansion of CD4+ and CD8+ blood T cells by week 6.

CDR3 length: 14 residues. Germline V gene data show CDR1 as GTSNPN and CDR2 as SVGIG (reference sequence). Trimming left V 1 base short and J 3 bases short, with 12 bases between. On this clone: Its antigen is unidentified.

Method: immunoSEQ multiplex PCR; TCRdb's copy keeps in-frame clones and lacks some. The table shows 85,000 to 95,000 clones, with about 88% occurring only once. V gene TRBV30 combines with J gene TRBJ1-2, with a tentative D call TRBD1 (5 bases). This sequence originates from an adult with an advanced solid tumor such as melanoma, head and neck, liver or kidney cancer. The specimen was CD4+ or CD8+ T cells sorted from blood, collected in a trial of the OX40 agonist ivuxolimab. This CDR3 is CAWSESGTYYGYTF. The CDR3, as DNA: TGTGCCTGGAGTGAATCCGGGACCTACTATGGCTACACCTTC.